The rows below give T cell receptor beta chains drawn from one sample of a study of Ad26.COV2.S vaccination and SARS-CoV-2 variants. The protocol was immunoSEQ multiplex PCR, while the TCRdb copy is restricted to in-frame clones and leaves out a portion. Here the sample spans some 350,000 clones, 92% being singletons. Sequenced here: peripheral blood, sampled after recovery from COVID-19. The source of these receptors is a human donor who had recovered from COVID-19. Both conserved end residues are part of each CDR3. The D gene is left open where the match is weak. For some rows the clone size is stated as once, few or many, or as a class when expanded; others skip it.

abundance,j_gene,d_gene,v_gene,CDR3aa,CDR3nt
.,TRBJ2-4,.,TRBV27,CASSLAAGAQNIQYF,TGTGCCAGCAGTTTAGCTGCGGGGGCGCAGAACATTCAGTACTTC
.,TRBJ1-1,.,TRBV18,CASSKHDIENTEAFF,TGTGCCAGCTCAAAACACGATATAGAAAACACTGAAGCTTTCTTT
once,TRBJ1-3,TRBD1,TRBV2,CASSLDRGNTIYF,TGTGCCAGCAGCTTGGACAGGGGTAACACCATATATTTT
once,TRBJ1-1,.,TRBV10-1,CASPVRLMNTEAFF,TGCGCCTCCCCAGTGAGGCTCATGAACACTGAAGCTTTCTTT
.,TRBJ1-2,.,TRBV19,CASSPESGKPVYGYTF,TGTGCCAGTAGCCCAGAGTCGGGAAAGCCTGTCTATGGCTACACCTTC
.,TRBJ1-2,TRBD1,TRBV7-9,CAVSWGQGSSYTF,TGTGCCGTCTCCTGGGGACAGGGGTCAAGTTACACCTTC
.,TRBJ1-2,.,TRBV6-2/TRBV6-3,CASSYSGTAGYTF,TGTGCCAGCAGTTACTCTGGGACCGCCGGCTACACCTTC
.,TRBJ1-1,TRBD1,TRBV7-9,CAISEGASEAFF,TGTGCCATTTCAGAGGGGGCGTCTGAAGCTTTCTTT
.,TRBJ2-1,TRBD2,TRBV19,CARGGSGRRYNEQFF,TGTGCCCGGGGGGGCTCCGGCCGACGCTACAATGAGCAGTTCTTC
.,TRBJ1-2,TRBD1,TRBV6-5,CASSYSNRGGGYTF,TGTGCCAGCAGTTACTCGAACAGGGGGGGTGGCTACACCTTC
.,TRBJ2-2,.,TRBV5-1,CASSRPDRNTGELFF,TGCGCCAGCAGCCGCCCCGACAGAAACACCGGGGAGCTGTTTTTT
.,TRBJ2-7,.,TRBV5-4,CASSPRGSYEQYF,TGTGCCAGCAGTCCCAGGGGTTCCTACGAGCAGTACTTC
.,TRBJ2-7,.,TRBV11-2,CASSSADYEQYF,TGTGCCAGCAGCTCGGCCGACTACGAGCAGTACTTC
.,TRBJ1-1,.,TRBV2,CASSSLTDNRNTEAFF,TGTGCCAGCAGCTCATTGACAGACAATCGGAACACTGAAGCTTTCTTT
.,TRBJ2-1,TRBD2,TRBV7-9,CASSLGGLAGVYNEQFF,TGTGCCAGCAGCTTAGGTGGTTTAGCGGGGGTATACAATGAGCAGTTCTTC
.,TRBJ2-3,TRBD2,TRBV5-1,CASRWTSRSSDTQYF,TGCGCCAGCAGGTGGACTAGCAGGTCTTCAGATACGCAGTATTTT
.,TRBJ1-6,TRBD1,TRBV5-1,CASSWGTGGESPLHF,TGCGCCAGCAGCTGGGGTACAGGGGGAGAATCACCCCTCCACTTT
.,TRBJ2-2,TRBD1,TRBV5-1,CASSRRVPGQGALGGELFF,TGCGCCAGCAGCAGACGGGTCCCGGGACAGGGGGCGCTGGGCGGGGAGCTGTTTTTT
once,TRBJ1-1,TRBD1,TRBV3-1/TRBV3-2,CASSQRTGEAFF,TGTGCCAGCAGCCAGCGGACAGGAGAAGCTTTCTTT
.,TRBJ2-1,.,TRBV6-1,CASSETTGNEQFF,TGTGCCAGCAGTGAGACTACAGGGAATGAGCAGTTCTTC
.,TRBJ2-3,TRBD1,TRBV5-1,CASSPRTGGLGVAQYF,TGCGCCAGCAGCCCCCGGACAGGGGGCCTTGGGGTGGCGCAGTATTTT